The source of this T cell receptor (beta chain) is a study of identical twins. General study results and limits: Among beta out-of-frame sequences, excess sharing between twins appeared weaker. Not following the same donors, the study drew its conclusions from cross-sectional statistical analysis.

There are 11 residues in the CDR3. The V end was cut by 4 bases, the J end by 6 bases, with 6 bases between. CDR1 and CDR2 from the germline V gene are MDHEN and SYDVKM. As for this clonotype: Antigen unknown.

Via MiXCR, TCRdb re-called the 5' RACE reads, giving one row per CDR3 protein. This sample carries 500,000 or so distinct CDR3 sequences, approximately 14% of them seen once, and the ten largest clones take approximately 1%. Only healthy Caucasians were included as donors. In addition, the sample was reused for a study of yellow fever vaccine responses in identical twins.

The sequencing sample was made of CD4+ T cells sorted from blood. The sequence derives from a woman aged 18 to 35 in good health. This rearrangement joins TRBV28 to TRBJ1-1; no reliable D call. CDR3 coding DNA: TGTGCCAGCAGTTCGGGATCTGAAGCTTTCTTT. Translating gives CASSSGSEAFF. Full variable domain (remainder filled in from reference TRBV28 and TRBJ1-1): DVKVTQSSRYLVKRTGEKVFLECVQDMDHENMFWYRQDPGLGLRLIYFSYDVKMKEKGDIPEGYSVSREKKERFSLILESASTNQTSMYLCASSSGSEAFFGQGTRLTVV.